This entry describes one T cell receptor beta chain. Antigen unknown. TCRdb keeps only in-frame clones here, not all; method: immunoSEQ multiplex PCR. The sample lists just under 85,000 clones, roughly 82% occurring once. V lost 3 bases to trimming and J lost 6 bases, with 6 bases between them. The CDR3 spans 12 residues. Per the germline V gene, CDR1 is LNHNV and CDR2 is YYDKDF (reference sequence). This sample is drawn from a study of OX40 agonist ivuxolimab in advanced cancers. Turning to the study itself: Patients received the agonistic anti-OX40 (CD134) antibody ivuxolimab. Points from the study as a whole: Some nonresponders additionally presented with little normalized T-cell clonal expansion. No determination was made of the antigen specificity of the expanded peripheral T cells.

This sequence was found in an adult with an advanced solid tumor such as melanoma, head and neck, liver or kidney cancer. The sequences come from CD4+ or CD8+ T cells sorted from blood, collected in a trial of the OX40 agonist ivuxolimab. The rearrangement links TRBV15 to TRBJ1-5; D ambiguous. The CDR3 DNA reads TGTGCCACCAGCAGCCAACGTCAGCCCCAGCATTTT. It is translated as CATSSQRQPQHF.